This T cell receptor (beta chain) was identified in a study of human versus mouse CDR3 diversity and MHC coevolution. This clone was observed a handful of times. V lost 6 bases and J lost 8, with 14 bases in between. The germline V gene encodes CDR1 KGHSH and CDR2 LQKENI. The CDR3 extends over 14 amino acids. Clones were read by immunoSEQ multiplex PCR, and TCRdb kept only the in-frame ones, dropping some. The table lists about 83,000 clones, 80% to 95% of them singletons. This clonotype was obtained from a person between 25 and 75 years old in good health. The V gene is TRBV18, the J gene TRBJ1-6; D may be TRBD1 (5 bases). Material for sequencing was naive CD4+ T cells from blood. As for subset: CD45RO-negative CD62L-positive naive CD4 T cells. CDR3 sequence: CASSPTGPDSPLHF. DNA of the CDR3: TGTGCCAGCTCCCCAACAGGACCTGATTCACCCCTCCACTTT.